This T cell receptor beta chain was identified during a study of cytomegalovirus exposure and HLA in healthy donors. The PCR used 60 Vbeta and 13 Jbeta primers. Sequencing was performed with immunoSEQ multiplex PCR; in TCRdb, only in-frame clones are kept and a portion is missing. Of around 150,000 clones detected, roughly 87% appear once; the ten largest clones hold about 0.51%. The donors gave bone marrow, and they were healthy. V lost 4 bases to trimming and J lost 12 bases; unmatched junction nucleotides: 7. This CDR3 is 12 amino acids long. CDR1 is SGHRS, CDR2 YFSETQ, per germline. The gene calls are TRBV5-1 and TRBJ2-1, with TRBD2 identical over 7 bases. This receptor was taken from a woman in her 40s in good health and CMV-seronegative. The sample consisted of PBMCs. The CDR3 bases are TGCGCCAGCAGCCAGGGAGGGGACGGGCAGTTCTTC. Translating gives CASSQGGDGQFF.